These 29 T cell receptor beta chains originate from one sample sequenced in a study of blood T cell repertoires in COVID-19. Assay used: immunoSEQ multiplex PCR; TCRdb lists only in-frame clones, some missing. The sample has 55,000 to 80,000 clones; roughly nine tenths are singletons. Sequencing was done on a sample of peripheral blood. The origin of the receptors is a man aged 45-60 years with acute or convalescent COVID-19.

J is TRBJ2-6 and V is TRBV27; TRBD1 agrees at 9 bases. The CDR3 has 20 residues. The V gene end was trimmed by 3 bases and the J gene end by 2 bases; junction bases not matched to a gene: 14. Per germline, CDR1 MNHEY and CDR2 SMNVEV (reference sequence). Written as DNA, the CDR3 is TGTGCCAGCAGTTTGGGGTCCCGGGACAGGGCCTTTGCTGGGGCCAACGTCCTGACTTTC. It encodes CASSLGSRDRAFAGANVLTF.

The chain has TRBV6-1 and TRBJ2-3; 8 nucleotides match TRBD1. CDR1 MNHNS and CDR2 SASEGT come from the germline V gene. The CDR3 contains 16 residues. J lost 2 bases, V lost 2 bases, and 6 bases had no gene match. This CDR3 is CASSETPDRATDTQYF. The DNA for the CDR3 is TGTGCCAGCAGTGAAACCCCGGACAGGGCCACAGATACGCAGTATTTT.

The chain has TRBV19 and TRBJ2-2; D ambiguous. Germline lookup yields CDR1 LNHDA and CDR2 SQIVND (reference sequence). The CDR3 spans 15 residues. V shed 8 bases and J shed 1 base, with 14 bases lying between them. Written as DNA, the CDR3 is TGTGCCAGTCGCGTACCCCGACTGAACACCGGGGAGCTGTTTTTT. Translating it yields CASRVPRLNTGELFF. Full variable domain (missing parts from reference TRBV19 and TRBJ2-2): DGGITQSPKYLFRKEGQNVTLSCEQNLNHDAMYWYRQDPGQGLRLIYYSQIVNDFQKGDIAEGYSVSREKKESFPLTVTSAQKNPTAFYLCASRVPRLNTGELFFGEGSRLTVL.

The chain employs TRBV29-1 and TRBJ1-1; D remains ambiguous. This CDR3 has 11 amino acids. The ends were cut back, 5 bases at V and 10 bases at J, with 14 bases in the middle. The germline V gene has CDR1 SQVTM and CDR2 ANQGSEA. DNA of the CDR3: TGCAGCGTTTCAGAGGGTCTTGTAGCTTTCTTT. Amino acid sequence: CSVSEGLVAFF.

CDR3 nucleotide sequence: TGTGCCAGCTCACACGGGCTAGCGTCGAACACCGGGGAGCTGTTTTTT. Residues: CASSHGLASNTGELFF. The rearrangement uses TRBV18 and TRBJ2-2; D may be TRBD2 (6 bases). Germline V lookup: CDR1 KGHSH, CDR2 LQKENI. The CDR3 has 16 amino acids. Trimming stripped 4 bases from V and 0 bases from J, with 12 bases between.

The V and J genes are TRBV4-3 and TRBJ2-3; 7 nucleotides agree with TRBD2. Germline V gene data show CDR1 as LGHNA and CDR2 as YSLEER. There are 15 residues in the CDR3. The trim removed 6 bases at V and 3 bases at J, leaving 9 bases unmatched. CDR3 residues: CASSLGLERTDTQYF. The CDR3 DNA reads TGCGCCAGCAGTTTAGGACTAGAGAGAACAGATACGCAGTATTTT.

The J gene is TRBJ2-2, the V gene TRBV5-1; 12 bases map to TRBD2. This CDR3 spans 15 amino acids. Germline V CDR1 and CDR2: SGHRS, YFSETQ. Unmatched junction bases numbered 2, after V lost 4 bases and J lost 4 bases. CDR3: CASSPGLAGTGELFF. In nucleotides, the CDR3 is TGCGCCAGCAGCCCGGGACTAGCGGGCACCGGGGAGCTGTTTTTT. Together with reference TRBV5-1 and TRBJ2-2, the CDR3 gives the full variable domain: KAGVTQTPRYLIKTRGQQVTLSCSPISGHRSVSWYQQTPGQGLQFLFEYFSETQRNKGNFPGRFSGRQFSNSRSEMNVSTLELGDSALYLCASSPGLAGTGELFFGEGSRLTVL.

CDR3 sequence reads: CASSRGETQYF. The DNA for the CDR3 is TGTGCCAGCAGCCGAGGGGAGACCCAGTACTTC. The rearrangement uses TRBV4-2 and TRBJ2-5, with TRBD2 as a possible D gene (5 bases). V lost 4 bases to trimming and J lost 5 bases, with 5 bases between them. Germline V gene sequence: CDR1 LGHNA, CDR2 YNFKEQ. This CDR3 contains 11 residues.

The chain joins TRBV4-1 to TRBJ2-1, with a possible D match to TRBD2 (6 bases). CDR3 length: 16 residues. Trimming took 1 base from V and 6 from J, leaving 16 bases between them. Germline V gene lookup returns CDR1 MGHRA and CDR2 YSYEKL. CDR3 sequence (DNA): TGCGCCAGCAGCCAAGCTTTCGGGACTGCGGGCAATGAGCAGTTCTTC. Translating it yields CASSQAFGTAGNEQFF.

The chain uses TRBV12-3 or TRBV12-4 and TRBJ2-1; D possibly corresponds to TRBD2 (5 bases). Trimming stripped 9 bases from V and 10 bases from J, with 16 bases between. CDR3 length equals 12 residues. The CDR3 sequence is CASTLGLMEQFF. In DNA form, the CDR3 reads TGTGCCAGTACCCTAGGACTTATGGAGCAGTTCTTC.

J is TRBJ1-2 and V is TRBV18, with TRBD1 matching 10 bases. With 3 bases clipped from V and 8 bases from J, the junction kept 9 bases outside the gene matches. Germline values: CDR1 KGHSH, CDR2 LQKENI. The CDR3 runs 15 residues. The CDR3, as DNA: TGTGCCAGCTCACCGGGACAGGGGATGTTAGAGGGCTACACCTTC. Translated, it gives CASSPGQGMLEGYTF.

The V gene is TRBV7-2, the J gene TRBJ2-1; 8 positions agree with TRBD1. The CDR3 contains 13 residues. Germline CDR1 SGHTA, CDR2 FQGNSA. J gave up 5 bases and V 5 bases, and 2 bases lay outside the gene matches. The CDR3, as DNA: TGTGCCAGCAGCCGGACAGGGAACAATGAGCAGTTCTTC. Its translation: CASSRTGNNEQFF.

The chain carries TRBV28 and TRBJ2-1, with TRBD1 matching 9 bases. The CDR3 has 15 amino acids. Germline lookup yields CDR1 MDHEN and CDR2 SYDVKM. The V segment lost 6 bases and the J segment 2 bases; nucleotides outside the gene matches: 5. Written as DNA, the CDR3 is TGTGCCAGCAGCTCGGGACAGGGTACCTACAATGAGCAGTTCTTC. Its translation: CASSSGQGTYNEQFF.

The chain has TRBV30 and TRBJ2-1; D is uncertain. Trimming took off 5 bases at V and 0 bases at J, with 11 bases between the two ends. This CDR3 is 14 amino acids long. Germline-derived CDR1 and CDR2 are GTSNPN and SVGIG (reference sequence). CDR3 sequence reads: CAWRLLSSYNEQFF. CDR3 in DNA: TGTGCCTGGCGACTGCTGAGCTCCTACAATGAGCAGTTCTTC.

This clone came up once. The J gene is TRBJ1-2, the V gene TRBV6-4, with D maybe TRBD1 (6 bases). CDR3 length: 14 amino acids. CDR1 and CDR2 from the germline V gene are MRHNA and SNTAGT. Trimming left V 0 bases short and J 7 bases short, with 12 bases between. The DNA for the CDR3 is TGTGCCAGCAGTGACTCTGCAGGGGCCGGTGGCTACACCTTC. This codes for CASSDSAGAGGYTF.

This chain uses TRBV9 with TRBJ2-3; D perhaps matches TRBD2 (5 bases). Germline CDR1 SGDLS, CDR2 YYNGEE. This CDR3 has 15 residues. Trimming cost V 0 bases and J 2 bases, with 10 bases left between them. CDR3 in amino acids: CASSVVSGPTDTQYF. The CDR3 DNA is TGTGCCAGCAGCGTAGTAAGCGGTCCCACAGATACGCAGTATTTT.

This chain uses TRBV5-6 with TRBJ1-1; D uncertain. Trimming left V 4 bases short and J 6 bases short, with 16 bases between. CDR3 length: 14 amino acids. In germline, CDR1 is SGHDT, CDR2 YYEEEE. The CDR3 reads CASSPGNLKSEAFF. The CDR3 nucleotides are TGTGCCAGCAGCCCCGGGAACCTTAAGTCTGAAGCTTTCTTT.

The V and J genes are TRBV2 and TRBJ2-1; 10 nucleotides align to TRBD2. The CDR3 has 16 residues. Germline trimming cut 4 bases from V and 0 bases from J; bases unmatched to any gene: 3. CDR1 is SNHLY, CDR2 FYNNEI, per germline. The CDR3 DNA sequence: TGTGCCAGCAGTGCTTCTAGCGGGAGCTCCTACAATGAGCAGTTCTTC. This gives the protein CASSASSGSSYNEQFF.

The chain joins TRBV4-3 to TRBJ2-3; 14 nucleotides match TRBD2. Germline V gene lookup returns CDR1 LGHNA and CDR2 YSLEER. The V gene end was trimmed by 3 bases and the J gene end by 10 bases; junction bases not matched to a gene: 9. This CDR3 spans 16 amino acids. The CDR3 is CASSQGTSGSERAQYF. CDR3 bases: TGCGCCAGCAGCCAGGGGACTAGCGGGAGTGAAAGAGCGCAGTATTTT.

This clone was observed a few times. V usage is TRBV7-2 and J usage is TRBJ1-3, with D tentatively TRBD1 (6 bases). The CDR3 loop spans 13 amino acids. Looked up from germline, CDR1 is SGHTA and CDR2 is FQGNSA. With 2 bases removed from V and 6 bases from J, the gap between germline ends came to 8 bases. Written as DNA, the CDR3 is TGTGCCAGCAGCTTAAACAGGGAAAACACCATATATTTT. Amino acids: CASSLNRENTIYF.

The rearrangement links TRBV19 to TRBJ2-3, with D maybe TRBD2 (7 bases). V dropped 3 bases and J dropped 5 bases, with 15 bases sitting between them. The CDR3 is 15 amino acids. CDR1 is LNHDA, CDR2 SQIVND, per germline (reference sequence). The CDR3 region has the DNA TGTGCCAGTAGTATCACGGGGGAGGGGGTAGATACGCAGTATTTT. This gives the protein CASSITGEGVDTQYF.

The chain links TRBV7-8 to TRBJ2-2; D is undetermined. V was pared by 11 bases and J by 5 bases, with 15 bases between. CDR1 and CDR2 (germline): SGHVS, FQNEAQ. This CDR3 comprises 13 residues. CDR3 protein: CACFNLMTGELFF. In DNA form, the CDR3 reads TGTGCCTGCTTTAACTTGATGACCGGGGAGCTGTTTTTT. The full variable domain, completed using reference TRBV7-8 and TRBJ2-2, is GAGVSQSPRYKVAKRGQDVALRCDPISGHVSLFWYQQALGQGPEFLTYFQNEAQLDKSGLPSDRFFAERPEGSVSTLKIQRTQQEDSAVYLCACFNLMTGELFFGEGSRLTVL.

This clone was recorded once. V usage is TRBV15 and J usage is TRBJ1-6; 10 positions match TRBD1. The V gene end was trimmed by 4 bases and the J gene end by 7 bases; junction bases not matched to a gene: 7. Germline CDR1 LNHNV, CDR2 YYDKDF (reference sequence). The CDR3 is 16 amino acids. Here the CDR3 DNA reads TGTGCCACCAGCACTAATCCGGGACAGGGGAATTCACCCCTCCACTTT. Encoded protein: CATSTNPGQGNSPLHF.

The chain recombines TRBV7-3 with TRBJ1-1, with D unclear. Trimming took off 3 bases at V and 0 bases at J, with 5 bases between the two ends. CDR1 and CDR2 from the germline V gene are SGHTA and FQGTGA. The CDR3 contains 13 residues. Here the CDR3 reads CASSLTVNTEAFF. CDR3 coding DNA: TGTGCCAGCAGCTTGACTGTGAACACTGAAGCTTTCTTT.

The rearrangement links TRBV2 to TRBJ1-2; 10 bases are a match to TRBD1. The CDR3 totals 13 residues. Germline CDR1 reads SNHLY; CDR2 reads FYNNEI. V was pared by 7 bases and J by 7 bases, with 6 bases of the junction left unmatched. CDR3 region: CASNNDRGLGYTF. The DNA of the CDR3 is TGTGCCAGCAACAATGACAGGGGGCTTGGCTACACCTTC.

The chain employs TRBV28 and TRBJ1-3; D is unresolved. CDR3 size: 14 residues. Germline V gene data show CDR1 as MDHEN and CDR2 as SYDVKM. With 1 base removed from V and 6 bases from J, the gap between germline ends came to 10 bases. CDR3 protein: CASSLSGSANTIYF. CDR3 coding DNA: TGTGCCAGCAGTTTATCGGGTTCGGCAAACACCATATATTTT.

The chain couples TRBV10-3 to TRBJ1-6; TRBD1 matches at 9 bases. CDR3 length equals 14 residues. Trimming removed 10 bases from V and 5 bases from J; junction bases left unmatched: 6. Looked up from germline, CDR1 is ENHRY and CDR2 is SYGVKD. CDR3 sequence: CATSQGADNSPLHF. The DNA for the CDR3 is TGTGCCACCTCACAGGGGGCCGATAATTCACCCCTCCACTTT.

This chain links TRBV11-2 with TRBJ2-1; D possibly corresponds to TRBD1 (6 bases). Germline loops: CDR1 SGHAT, CDR2 FQNNGV. The length of the CDR3 is 16 residues. The V end was cut by 2 bases, the J end by 0 bases, with 11 bases between. The CDR3 loop reads CASSLRGTRSYNEQFF. CDR3 DNA: TGTGCCAGCAGCTTAAGGGGGACCCGCTCCTACAATGAGCAGTTCTTC.

The chain employs TRBV6-5 and TRBJ1-1, with a possible D match to TRBD1 (6 bases). Germline V gene sequence: CDR1 MNHEY, CDR2 SVGAGI. The length of the CDR3 is 15 residues. The V gene lost 6 bases and the J gene lost 1 base, with 15 bases spanning the gap. The CDR3 loop reads CASSGTRVKNTEAFF. In DNA form, the CDR3 reads TGTGCCAGCAGCGGGACAAGGGTTAAGAACACTGAAGCTTTCTTT.